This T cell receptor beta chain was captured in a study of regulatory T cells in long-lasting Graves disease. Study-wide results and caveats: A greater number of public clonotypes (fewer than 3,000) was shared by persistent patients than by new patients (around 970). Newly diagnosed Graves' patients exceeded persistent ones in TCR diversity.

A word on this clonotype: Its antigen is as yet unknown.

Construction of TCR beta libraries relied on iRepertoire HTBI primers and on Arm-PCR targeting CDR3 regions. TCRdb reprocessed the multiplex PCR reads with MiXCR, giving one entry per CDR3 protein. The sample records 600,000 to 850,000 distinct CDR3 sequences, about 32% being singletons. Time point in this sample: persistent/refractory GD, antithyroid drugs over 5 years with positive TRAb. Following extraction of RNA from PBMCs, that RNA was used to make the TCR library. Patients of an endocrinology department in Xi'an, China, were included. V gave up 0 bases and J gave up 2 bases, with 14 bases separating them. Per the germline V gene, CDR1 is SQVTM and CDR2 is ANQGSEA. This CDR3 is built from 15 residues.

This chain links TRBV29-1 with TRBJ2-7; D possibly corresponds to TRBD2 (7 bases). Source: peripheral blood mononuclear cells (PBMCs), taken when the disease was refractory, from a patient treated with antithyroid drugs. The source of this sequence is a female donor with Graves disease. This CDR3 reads CSVEDRGAPPYEQYF. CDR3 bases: TGCAGCGTTGAAGATCGGGGGGCGCCCCCCTACGAGCAGTACTTC.